One and the same sample provided the 16 T cell receptor beta chains below, sequenced in a study of blood T cell repertoires in COVID-19. Sequenced by immunoSEQ multiplex PCR; TCRdb stores in-frame clones only, minus some. The data hold roughly 76,000 clones, with around 90% observed a single time. Sequenced sample: peripheral blood. The receptors here all came from an elderly woman with active or convalescent COVID-19.

The chain links TRBV15 to TRBJ2-7; D remains unclear. Germline V gene lookup returns CDR1 LNHNV and CDR2 YYDKDF (reference sequence). This CDR3 has 15 amino acids. V shed 3 bases and J shed 3 bases, with 15 bases lying between them. CDR3 sequence: CATSSHPYSGYEQYF. The CDR3 DNA sequence: TGTGCCACCAGCAGCCACCCTTACTCCGGCTACGAGCAGTACTTC.

In its sample, this clone was seen a few times. The chain couples TRBV30 to TRBJ1-1; D is unresolved. V was trimmed by 6 bases and J by 6 bases, leaving 11 bases between them. Germline values: CDR1 GTSNPN, CDR2 SVGIG (reference sequence). The CDR3 is 11 amino acids. Here the CDR3 DNA reads TGTGCCTGCACCATTGGAGCTGAAGCTTTCTTT. Protein product: CACTIGAEAFF. Based on the CDR3 plus reference TRBV30 and TRBJ1-1, the full variable domain is SQTIHQWPATLVQPVGSPLSLECTVEGTSNPNLYWYRQAAGRGLQLLFYSVGIGQISSEVPQNLSASRPQDRQFILSSKKLLLSDSGFYLCACTIGAEAFFGQGTRLTVV.

This chain connects TRBV19 to TRBJ1-4, with D hard to call. CDR3 length equals 18 residues. The germline CDR1 and CDR2 sequences are LNHDA and SQIVND (reference sequence). V was shortened by 6 bases and J by 0 bases, with 20 bases between the two germline ends. The CDR3 DNA follows: TGTGCCAGTAGACCAAGCGGGCGCTTATATGCAACTAATGAAAAACTGTTTTTT. This sequence encodes CASRPSGRLYATNEKLFF.

The CDR3 coding sequence is TGCGCCAGCAGCCAGGGTAGCGGCACTGAAGCTTTCTTT. Its translation: CASSQGSGTEAFF. This sequence joins TRBV5-1 and TRBJ1-1; a possible D gene is TRBD1 (5 bases). Germline CDR1 SGHRS, CDR2 YFSETQ. The CDR3 has 13 residues. Trimming took off 4 bases at V and 4 bases at J, with 11 bases between the two ends.

The CDR3 is CASSLATNEKLFF. The CDR3 DNA follows: TGTGCCAGCTCTCTAGCAACTAATGAAAAACTGTTTTTT. The rearrangement links TRBV2 to TRBJ1-4; D remains unclear. Germline V gene data show CDR1 as SNHLY and CDR2 as FYNNEI. The length of the CDR3 is 13 residues. Trimming shortened V by 8 bases and J by 0 bases, and 7 bases separated the two germline ends. The whole variable domain, remainder taken from reference TRBV2 and TRBJ1-4, is EPEVTQTPSHQVTQMGQEVILRCVPISNHLYFYWYRQILGQKVEFLVSFYNNEISEKSEIFDDQFSVERPDGSNFTLKIRSTKLEDSAMYFCASSLATNEKLFFGSGTQLSVL.

The chain links TRBV5-1 to TRBJ1-2, with 7 positions matching TRBD1. The V gene end was trimmed by 9 bases and the J gene end by 3 bases; junction bases not matched to a gene: 8. Germline V gives CDR1 SGHRS, CDR2 YFSETQ. The CDR3 has 13 residues. Written as DNA, the CDR3 is TGCGCCACCTCCCCCAGGGGGGACTATGGCTACACCTTC. Translated, it gives CATSPRGDYGYTF.

The chain is built from TRBV28 and TRBJ1-1; D is uncertain. This CDR3 is 15 amino acids long. V was pared by 4 bases and J by 5 bases, with 17 bases between. Germline CDR1 reads MDHEN; CDR2 reads SYDVKM. CDR3 amino acids: CASSSPQITRTEAFF. The CDR3 nucleotides read TGTGCCAGCAGTTCCCCCCAGATTACGAGGACTGAAGCTTTCTTT.

The chain uses TRBV5-1 and TRBJ1-5, with D uncertain. The germline V and J ends were trimmed by 0 bases and 3 bases, with 7 bases remaining between them. The CDR3 totals 14 residues. Germline V gives CDR1 SGHRS, CDR2 YFSETQ. The CDR3 loop reads CASSLDSLNQPQHF. The CDR3 DNA sequence: TGCGCCAGCAGCTTGGACAGCCTCAATCAGCCCCAGCATTTT.

This chain connects TRBV7-9 to TRBJ2-3, with 15 bases lining up with TRBD2. Unmatched junction bases numbered 5, after V lost 3 bases and J lost 1 base. CDR1 and CDR2 (germline): SEHNR, FQNEAQ (reference sequence). This CDR3 has 18 residues. Written as DNA, the CDR3 is TGTGCCAGCAGCTTCGGACTAGCGGGGGGGCTTGGCACAGATACGCAGTATTTT. It specifies CASSFGLAGGLGTDTQYF.

This clone was detected only a few times. The CDR3 protein is CASSAGTKQYYEQYF. CDR3 DNA: TGTGCCAGCTCAGCCGGGACTAAACAGTACTACGAGCAGTACTTC. V is TRBV18 and J is TRBJ2-7, with TRBD2 identical over 7 bases. J was trimmed by 3 bases and V by 5 bases; bases with no gene match: 10. The CDR3 consists of 15 residues. Germline V gives CDR1 KGHSH, CDR2 LQKENI.

V usage is TRBV28 and J usage is TRBJ1-5, with 12 bases matching TRBD1. Germline lookup yields CDR1 MDHEN and CDR2 SYDVKM. The length of the CDR3 is 16 residues. Losses at the gene ends were 4 bases for V and 3 bases for J; bases not matched to a gene: 4. CDR3 in amino acids: CASSSPGQGANQPQHF. The CDR3 DNA reads TGTGCCAGCAGTTCTCCGGGACAGGGGGCCAATCAGCCCCAGCATTTT.

The chain uses TRBV28 and TRBJ2-7, with D possibly matching TRBD2 (5 bases). Germline CDR1 MDHEN, CDR2 SYDVKM. V was cut by 7 bases and J by 0 bases, with 13 bases left in between. This CDR3 region has 14 residues. This chain's CDR3 is CASNRPGNSYEQYF. For the CDR3, the DNA is TGTGCCAGCAATAGGCCGGGAAACTCCTACGAGCAGTACTTC.

The V call is TRBV20-1, the J call TRBJ2-7; D is unresolved. Germline CDR1 reads DFQATT; CDR2 reads SNEGSKA (reference sequence). There are 11 residues in the CDR3. V lost 2 bases, J lost 2 bases, and 4 bases lay in between. Written as DNA, the CDR3 is TGCAGTGCTAGATCCGCCTACGAGCAGTACTTC. Protein product: CSARSAYEQYF.

About this clone: A read error may produce the germline difference seen at one junction end. The chain has TRBV18 and TRBJ1-4; D is unclear. The CDR3 is 14 amino acids. Germline-derived CDR1 and CDR2 are KGHSH and LQKENI. Written as DNA, the CDR3 is TGTGCCAGCTCACCTGGAGGGAGTGAGGGAAGATCGGTTTTT. This gives the protein CASSPGGSEGRSVF.

The chain combines TRBV12-5 with TRBJ1-1; 7 nucleotides align to TRBD1. V gave up 6 bases and J gave up 2 bases; unmatched junction bases: 15. Germline V CDR1 and CDR2: LGHNT, FRNRAP. CDR3 size: 17 residues. In nucleotides, the CDR3 is TGTGCTAGTGGGATGGGACAGAAGGGGTCCATCAACACTGAAGCTTTCTTT. This codes for CASGMGQKGSINTEAFF.

This chain links TRBV5-3 with TRBJ2-6; D call uncertain. TRBV5-3 is reported as an ORF; its role is uncertain. The length of the CDR3 is 15 residues. Trimming took 8 bases from V and 1 from J, leaving 13 bases between them. The CDR3 bases are TGTGCCAGCCACAACCCCGGGTCTGGGGCCAACGTCCTGACTTTC. Translating gives CASHNPGSGANVLTF.